These T cell receptor beta chains were read from a single sample in a study of T cells in Graves' hyperthyroidism and ophthalmopathy. TCRdb passed the multiplex PCR reads through MiXCR, listing each CDR3 protein once. The sample carries 75,000 to 100,000 distinct CDR3 sequences, about 37% recorded once. Sequences were obtained from peripheral blood or thyroid tissue (not recorded which). The receptors originated from a woman in her thirties with Graves' hyperthyroidism. CDR3s include the opening cysteine and the closing phenylalanine or tryptophan. A D gene is named only where the DNA matches it firmly. A clone size is listed for some rows: how often the clone was seen (once, few, many), or a class if it is expanded.

V gene	J gene	clone size	D gene	CDR3 DNA	CDR3 protein
TRBV7-2	TRBJ1-2	NA	NA	TGTGCCAGCAGATCAGGGTACTCTGGAAACACCTTC	CASRSGYSGNTF
TRBV20-1	TRBJ2-5	many	NA	TGCAGTGGTACGAGCGGGACAGAAGGAGAGACCCAGTACTTC	CSGTSGTEGETQYF
TRBV7-9	TRBJ1-2	many	NA	TGTGCCAGCAGCTTAGCCTTTATGGACGGGGGGCGAGTCTATGGCTACACCTTC	CASSLAFMDGGRVYGYTF
TRBV19	TRBJ1-5	NA	TRBD1	TGTGCCAGTAGTATTAAGGGACAGGGTGATCAGCCCCAGCATTTT	CASSIKGQGDQPQHF
TRBV7-3	TRBJ2-7	NA	TRBD2	TGTGCCAGCAGCGAGGGGACTAGCGGGAACGGCGAGCAGTACTTC	CASSEGTSGNGEQYF
TRBV9	TRBJ1-5	many	TRBD1	TGTGCCAGCTCCGTACAGGGGTCCAGTCAGCCCCAGCATTTT	CASSVQGSSQPQHF
TRBV20-1	TRBJ2-3	many	NA	TGCAGTGTCGTAATCACAGATACGCAGTATTTT	CSVVITDTQYF
TRBV24-1	TRBJ1-5	once	NA	TGTGCCACCAGCACACCTGATGCCAATCAGCCCCAGCATTTT	CATSTPDANQPQHF
TRBV7-9	TRBJ2-7	once	NA	TGTGCCTGGAGTGAATCTACGGAAGGGCAGTACTTC	CAWSESTEGQYF
TRBV7-9	TRBJ1-5	many	NA	TGTGCCAGCAGCTTGGGAGCCAGGAATCAGCCCCAGCATTTT	CASSLGARNQPQHF
TRBV2	TRBJ1-1	many	NA	TGTGCCAGCAGGGACACCTACACTGAAGCTTTCTTT	CASRDTYTEAFF
TRBV5-1	TRBJ1-6	many	NA	TGCGCCAGCAGCTTGGGGACCGTGGATTCACCCCTCCACTTT	CASSLGTVDSPLHF
TRBV19	TRBJ1-5	many	NA	TGTGCCAGTAGCGATATACCCCTCGGTCAGCCCCAGCATTTT	CASSDIPLGQPQHF
TRBV7-2	TRBJ2-6	NA	TRBD1	TGTGCCAGCAGCACGGCGACAGGGGTCTCTGGGGCCAACGTCCTGACTTTC	CASSTATGVSGANVLTF
TRBV6-1	TRBJ1-5	many	NA	TGTGCCAGCAGTGAAATGGGGGGTTCTCAGCCCCAGCATTTT	CASSEMGGSQPQHF
TRBV11-1	TRBJ1-1	many	NA	TGTGCCAGCAGCCCAGGCCGTGGGGGTGGCACTGAAGCTTTCTTT	CASSPGRGGGTEAFF
TRBV5-1	TRBJ1-4	NA	NA	TGCGCCAGCAGCTTGTTCAGGAGTGCAAGTGAAAAACTGGTTTTT	CASSLFRSASEKLVF
TRBV7-9	TRBJ1-2	many	TRBD1	TGTGCCAGCAGCTTTACGTGGGGATATGGACAGGTCTATGGCTACACCTTC	CASSFTWGYGQVYGYTF
TRBV20-1	TRBJ2-7	NA	NA	TGCAGTGCTAGCGGGAGTTCGGACGAGCAGTACTTC	CSASGSSDEQYF
TRBV5-6	TRBJ2-3	many	NA	TGTGCCAGCAGCTTCGATCTTAACACAGATACGCAGTATTTT	CASSFDLNTDTQYF
TRBV7-2	TRBJ2-6	NA	NA	TGCGCCAGCAGCCCCCGGGGTGTCTCTGGGGCCAACGTCCTGACTTTC	CASSPRGVSGANVLTF
TRBV11-2	TRBJ2-5	NA	NA	NA	CDSSFYICSASQSETQYF
TRBV6-5	TRBJ2-7	many	NA	TGTGCCAGCAGTAGCGGCCATGAATGGAGGGAGCAGTACTTC	CASSSGHEWREQYF
TRBV9	TRBJ1-1	NA	NA	TGTGCCAGCAGCGTAGGGGGGCCAGACACTGAAGCTTTCTTT	CASSVGGPDTEAFF
TRBV20-1	TRBJ2-7	NA	NA	TGCAGTGCTGGAGAAGGCTACGAGCAGTGCTTC	CSAGEGYEQCF
TRBV7-9	TRBJ2-3	many	NA	TGTGCCAGCAGCTCCCAGGTTAGGTACACAGATACGCAGTATTTT	CASSSQVRYTDTQYF
TRBV2	TRBJ2-7	many	NA	TGTGCCAGCAAAGTCGGTGGGGGCCCAACCTGCGAGCAGTACTTC	CASKVGGGPTCEQYF
TRBV7-2	TRBJ2-3	NA	NA	TGTGCCAGCAGCTTAAGGGGGTTAGCGGAATTGTATTTT	CASSLRGLAELYF
TRBV2	TRBJ2-5	NA	NA	TGTGCCACACACCAAGAGACCCAGTACTTC	CATHQETQYF
TRBV7-9	TRBJ1-6	many	TRBD1	TGTGCCAGCAGCTTAGCGGGACAGGGGAATTCACCCCTCCACTTT	CASSLAGQGNSPLHF
TRBV11-2	TRBJ1-2	many	NA	TGTGCCAGCAGCTCTCCAGGGACCAACTATGGCTACACCTTC	CASSSPGTNYGYTF
TRBV7-2	TRBJ1-2	few	NA	TGTGCCAGCTCACCGGCCGCGGTTTCAGGAGAGGGCTACACCTTC	CASSPAAVSGEGYTF
TRBV12-3/TRBV12-4	TRBJ2-2	once	NA	TGTGCCAGCACCCGGGGGGCAGGGAAAACCGGGGAGCTATCTTTT	CASTRGAGKTGELSF
TRBV28	TRBJ2-3	NA	NA	TGTGCCAGCAGTTCCGATACAGATACGCAGTATTTT	CASSSDTDTQYF
TRBV20-1	TRBJ2-6	many	NA	TGCAGTGCTAACCCCAGCTCTGGGGCCAACGTCCTGACTTTC	CSANPSSGANVLTF
TRBV7-6	TRBJ2-5	many	NA	TGTGCCAGCAGCCCGCTAGCGTCAAACCAGGAGACCCAGTACTTC	CASSPLASNQETQYF
TRBV28	TRBJ1-4	many	TRBD1	TGTGCCAGCAGAAGACAGGGGGCAACTAATGAAAAACTGTTTTTT	CASRRQGATNEKLFF
TRBV15	TRBJ1-1	NA	NA	TGTGCCACCACCAGTGGTGGGACTGAAGCTTTCTTT	CATTSGGTEAFF
TRBV10-3	TRBJ1-6	NA	NA	TGTGCCATCAGTGGGCAGATCGACAGCTCCTATAATTCACCCCTCCACTTT	CAISGQIDSSYNSPLHF
TRBV24-1	TRBJ1-2	NA	NA	TGTGCCACCAGTGATGCGGGTTACGGCTACACCTTC	CATSDAGYGYTF
TRBV2	TRBJ2-7	many	TRBD2	TGTGCCAGCAGTCTTCCCCTGGGGGCGGGAGGACGAAGGTACGAGCAGTACTTC	CASSLPLGAGGRRYEQYF
TRBV11-2	TRBJ1-3	many	TRBD1	TGTGCCAGCGGACAGGGAGAGACTGGAAACACCATATATTTT	CASGQGETGNTIYF
TRBV7-6	TRBJ2-7	NA	TRBD2	TGTGCCAGCAGCTTCGCGGGGCCTAGCGGGACCCAGCAGTACTTC	CASSFAGPSGTQQYF
TRBV28	TRBJ1-2	NA	TRBD1	TGTGCCAGCAGTTTTCAGGGACAGGGGTTTTCCTATGGCTACACCTTC	CASSFQGQGFSYGYTF
TRBV7-8	TRBJ2-7	NA	NA	TGTGCCAGCAGCGTAGGGGGGGACGCTGCCTACGAGCAGTACTTC	CASSVGGDAAYEQYF
TRBV7-2	TRBJ2-7	many	TRBD2	TGTGCCAGCAGCTACTTTAGCGGGAACGAGCAGTACTTC	CASSYFSGNEQYF
TRBV29-1	TRBJ1-1	NA	TRBD1	TGCAGCGTGGGGGTGGGACAGGGAACTGAAGCTTTCTTT	CSVGVGQGTEAFF
TRBV10-1	TRBJ2-7	many	NA	TGCGCCAGCAGTGAGTCGCAGGACCCCTACGAGCAGTACTTC	CASSESQDPYEQYF
TRBV13	TRBJ2-3	many	TRBD2	TGTGCCAGCAGCTCCATAGCGGGGGCAGATACGCAGTATTTT	CASSSIAGADTQYF
TRBV20-1	TRBJ2-5	NA	TRBD2	TGCAGTGGGCTAGCGGGAGGGGTCATAGAGACCCAGTACTTC	CSGLAGGVIETQYF
TRBV7-2	TRBJ2-2	NA	TRBD2	TGTGCCAGCAGCTTAGTGGCGGGAGGCGGGGAGCTGTTTTTT	CASSLVAGGGELFF
TRBV7-2	TRBJ1-4	NA	NA	TGTGCCAGCAGCTTAATAGGGCCAGGGATCGAAGAAAAACTGTTTTTT	CASSLIGPGIEEKLFF
TRBV6-1	TRBJ1-4	NA	NA	TGTGCCAGCACCTGGGCGGGTGGGAATGAAAAACTGTTTTTT	CASTWAGGNEKLFF
TRBV28	TRBJ1-1	many	NA	TGTGCCAGCAGTTTGGGCTCCCATCTGGTCGGAGCTTTCTTT	CASSLGSHLVGAFF